These 21 T cell receptor beta chains came from one sample sequenced in a study of cytomegalovirus exposure and HLA in healthy donors. Primers for the PCR totalled 60 Vbeta and 13 Jbeta. The data were produced by immunoSEQ multiplex PCR, yet TCRdb's version contains in-frame clones alone and is incomplete. The specimen's table records some 110,000 clones. Sequencing used PBMCs. The receptor set was obtained from a man aged 35 to 55 in good health and CMV-seropositive.

This chain links TRBV7-2 with TRBJ1-3, with 7 bases matching TRBD1. CDR1 SGHTA and CDR2 FQGNSA come from the germline V gene. This CDR3 comprises 16 residues. V shed 0 bases and J 4 bases; nucleotides not matched to a gene: 6. DNA of the CDR3: TGTGCCAGCAGCTTAGCGCTTAGGGGGCGAGGAAACACCATATATTTT. Protein sequence: CASSLALRGRGNTIYF.

The chain uses TRBV15 and TRBJ2-7; D is possibly TRBD1 (6 bases). This CDR3 spans 16 amino acids. The V and J ends lost 3 bases and 2 bases respectively, with 17 bases between them. CDR1 LNHNV and CDR2 YYDKDF come from the germline V gene (reference sequence). The CDR3 spells CATSRGARQWAYEQYF. The CDR3 region has the DNA TGTGCCACCAGCAGGGGGGCACGGCAGTGGGCCTACGAGCAGTACTTC. Full variable domain (missing parts from reference TRBV15 and TRBJ2-7): DAMVIQNPRYQVTQFGKPVTLSCSQTLNHNVMYWYQQKSSQAPKLLFHYYDKDFNNEADTPDNFQSRRPNTSFCFLDIRSPGLGDTAMYLCATSRGARQWAYEQYFGPGTRLTVT.

The rearrangement uses TRBV11-2 and TRBJ2-1, with a weak D call TRBD1 (6 bases). Germline V gives CDR1 SGHAT, CDR2 FQNNGV. The CDR3 is 18 residues long. V was cut by 5 bases and J by 0 bases, with 20 bases left in between. CDR3 sequence reads: CASSTRSSGTSSYNEQFF. CDR3 sequence (DNA): TGTGCCAGCAGCACGCGGTCGTCCGGGACAAGCTCCTACAATGAGCAGTTCTTC.

The chain combines TRBV18 with TRBJ2-2; tentatively, D is TRBD1 (6 bases). CDR1 KGHSH and CDR2 LQKENI come from the germline V gene. Trimming shortened V by 3 bases and J by 7 bases, and 12 bases separated the two germline ends. The CDR3 loop spans 14 amino acids. The CDR3 DNA follows: TGTGCCAGCTCACCTCAAAGCAGGGGCGGGGAGCTGTTTTTT. This sequence encodes CASSPQSRGGELFF.

The genes are TRBV7-9 and TRBJ1-1; 10 bases line up with TRBD1. The CDR3 totals 15 residues. J lost 6 bases, V lost 4 bases, and 8 bases had no gene match. The germline V gene encodes CDR1 SEHNR and CDR2 FQNEAQ (reference sequence). CDR3 residues: CASSSPGTGVPEAFF. CDR3 bases: TGTGCCAGCAGCTCACCCGGGACAGGGGTCCCTGAAGCTTTCTTT. The variable domain in full, completed from reference TRBV7-9 and TRBJ1-1, reads DTGVSQNPRHKITKRGQNVTFRCDPISEHNRLYWYRQTLGQGPEFLTYFQNEAQLEKSRLLSDRFSAERPKGSFSTLEIQRTEQGDSAMYLCASSSPGTGVPEAFFGQGTRLTVV.

The chain couples TRBV14 to TRBJ2-1; 13 bases line up with TRBD2. J gave up 6 bases and V 6 bases, and 5 bases lay outside the gene matches. Germline V gives CDR1 SGHDN, CDR2 FVKESK. The CDR3 is made up of 15 amino acids. This CDR3 is CASRLAGGPSNEQFF. The CDR3 DNA reads as TGTGCCAGCAGACTAGCGGGAGGGCCGAGCAATGAGCAGTTCTTC.

This chain connects TRBV7-6 to TRBJ2-3; a possible D gene is TRBD2 (5 bases). Trimming left V 5 bases short and J 5 bases short, with 32 bases between. Per germline, CDR1 SGHVS and CDR2 FNYEAQ. The CDR3 is 20 amino acids. This chain's CDR3 is CASSPEEQLGLSMGRDTQYF. CDR3 DNA: TGTGCCAGCAGCCCCGAGGAGCAACTAGGTTTAAGCATGGGGAGAGATACGCAGTATTTT.

The rearrangement links TRBV27 to TRBJ1-1; D is possibly TRBD1 (6 bases). V dropped 2 bases and J dropped 1 base, with 17 bases sitting between them. The CDR3 runs to 17 residues. Germline lookup yields CDR1 MNHEY and CDR2 SMNVEV (reference sequence). CDR3 region: CASSLTGSVGRNTEAFF. CDR3 bases: TGTGCCAGCAGTTTAACAGGGAGCGTCGGTCGGAACACTGAAGCTTTCTTT.

V and J are TRBV5-5 and TRBJ2-1; D may be TRBD2 (5 bases). V dropped 5 bases and J dropped 4 bases, with 19 bases sitting between them. The CDR3 sequence is 16 residues long. Per germline, CDR1 SGHKS and CDR2 YYEKEE (reference sequence). This chain's CDR3 is CASSPEADTEYNEQFF. CDR3 DNA: TGTGCCAGCAGTCCGGAAGCGGATACTGAATACAATGAGCAGTTCTTC.

The chain combines TRBV28 with TRBJ1-5; D remains ambiguous. V lost 5 bases, J lost 1 base, and 12 bases lay in between. The CDR3 is 15 amino acids. Germline V gene lookup returns CDR1 MDHEN and CDR2 SYDVKM. This CDR3 reads CASSPTGRSNQPQHF. As DNA, the CDR3 is TGTGCCAGCAGTCCCACCGGGAGAAGCAATCAGCCCCAGCATTTT.

The chain employs TRBV7-3 and TRBJ2-5; 8 bases match TRBD2. The CDR3 is 15 amino acids. The germline V gene encodes CDR1 SGHTA and CDR2 FQGTGA. Trimming took 4 bases from V and 2 from J; bases not matched to a gene: 6. In DNA, the CDR3 is TGTGCCAGCAGCTACCAGGGCGGGAGGCAAGAGACCCAGTACTTC. It is translated as CASSYQGGRQETQYF.

This rearrangement joins TRBV19 to TRBJ2-7, with 7 nucleotides matching TRBD1. The length of the CDR3 is 14 residues. V gave up 6 bases and J gave up 3 bases; unmatched junction bases: 8. Germline V CDR1 and CDR2: LNHDA, SQIVND (reference sequence). CDR3: CASSWTGEIYEQYF. In DNA form, the CDR3 reads TGTGCCAGTAGCTGGACAGGAGAAATCTACGAGCAGTACTTC.

The chain couples TRBV30 to TRBJ2-5; TRBD1 matches 7 bases. The J call could be wrong; TRBJ2-7 is a better fit for the DNA end. Germline V gene sequence: CDR1 GTSNPN, CDR2 SVGIG (reference sequence). This CDR3 has 13 residues. The chain's CDR3 is CAWSPGQTGEQYF. CDR3 coding DNA: TGTGCCTGGAGTCCGGGACAGACCGGCGAGCAGTACTTC.

The V gene is TRBV4-3, the J gene TRBJ1-5; D gene unclear. CDR1 is LGHNA and CDR2 is YSLEER in the germline V gene. The CDR3 contains 14 residues. The V gene lost 1 base and the J gene lost 9 bases, with 13 bases spanning the gap. In DNA, the CDR3 is TGCGCCAGCAGCCAAGGTCCGGGAACCGGGCCCCAGCATTTT. Amino acid sequence: CASSQGPGTGPQHF.

This chain links TRBV29-1 with TRBJ2-2; D may be TRBD1 (5 bases). V lost 7 bases to trimming and J lost 5 bases, with 17 bases between them. This CDR3 has 14 residues. CDR1 is SQVTM and CDR2 is ANQGSEA in the germline V gene. The CDR3 DNA reads TGCAGCGCCAACGCAGGGATTCGGACCGGGGAGCTGTTTTTT. It yields the protein CSANAGIRTGELFF.

The CDR3 here is CASSLVGDILYGYTF. Here the CDR3 DNA reads TGTGCCAGCAGCTTAGTGGGGGACATCCTCTATGGCTACACCTTC. The V call is TRBV7-8, the J call TRBJ1-2; perhaps TRBD1 as D (6 bases). CDR3 length: 15 amino acids. CDR1 and CDR2 from the germline V gene are SGHVS and FQNEAQ. The ends were cut back, 1 base at V and 4 bases at J, with 13 bases in the middle.

The CDR3 sequence: CAISQDTSNYGYTF. In nucleotides, the CDR3 is TGTGCCATCAGTCAGGACACTTCAAACTATGGCTACACCTTC. The chain employs TRBV10-3 and TRBJ1-2; a weak D match, TRBD1 (5 bases). The CDR3 consists of 14 residues. CDR1 and CDR2 from the germline V gene are ENHRY and SYGVKD. V gave up 5 bases and J gave up 2 bases, with 12 bases separating them.

V and J are TRBV2 and TRBJ1-1, with D uncertain. The CDR3 totals 14 residues. Deletions cut 3 bases from V and 5 bases from J, with 13 bases between. The V gene's germline CDR1 is SNHLY and CDR2 FYNNEI. CDR3 residues: CASSDWEARTEAFF. In nucleotides, the CDR3 is TGTGCCAGCAGTGACTGGGAGGCACGGACTGAAGCTTTCTTT. Looking up the rest from reference TRBV2 and TRBJ1-1 gives the full variable domain: EPEVTQTPSHQVTQMGQEVILRCVPISNHLYFYWYRQILGQKVEFLVSFYNNEISEKSEIFDDQFSVERPDGSNFTLKIRSTKLEDSAMYFCASSDWEARTEAFFGQGTRLTVV.

The gene calls are TRBV7-3 and TRBJ2-5; a weak D match, TRBD1 (5 bases). The V end lost 3 bases, the J end lost 4 bases, and 9 bases lay between the germline ends. Germline V lookup: CDR1 SGHTA, CDR2 FQGTGA. The CDR3 covers 13 residues. CDR3 sequence: CASSFQGTETQYF. CDR3 bases: TGTGCCAGCAGCTTCCAGGGAACAGAGACCCAGTACTTC.

Turning to this clone: Additional DNA sequences in this sample encode the identical CDR3. CDR3 residues: CASLTGGSNQPQHF. CDR3 bases: TGTGCCAGCCTGACAGGGGGAAGCAATCAGCCCCAGCATTTT. This rearrangement joins TRBV19 to TRBJ1-5, with TRBD1 matching 9 bases. This CDR3 has 14 residues. V lost 9 bases, J lost 1 base, and 4 bases stayed unmatched. The V gene's germline CDR1 is LNHDA and CDR2 SQIVND (reference sequence).

The chain joins TRBV5-1 to TRBJ2-7; the D gene is possibly TRBD1 (6 bases). Trimming removed 4 bases at V and 3 bases at J, with 8 bases between. The CDR3 runs 12 residues. CDR1 and CDR2 (germline): SGHRS, YFSETQ. CDR3 sequence (DNA): TGCGCCAGCAGCATACAGGGCTACGAGCAGTACTTC. Translation: CASSIQGYEQYF.